This T cell receptor (beta chain) was found in a study of blood T cells in healthy people across ages. Study results and limitations: A conclusive naive versus antigen-experienced comparison was prevented by the unsorted PBMCs. As naive T cell percentage varied, TCR beta diversity correlated strongly with it. No one knew whether donors had CMV, which possibly confounded expanded clonotype changes.

It was with a sample-barcoded 5' primer and a J-beta primer mix that a second PCR of roughly 6 to 12 cycles was run. MiXCR, applied by TCRdb to the 5' RACE reads, yields one record per CDR3 protein. This sample yields over 1,500,000 distinct CDR3 sequences, of which roughly 49% are seen a single time; about 2.1% belongs to the top ten. Germline-derived CDR1 and CDR2 are DFQATT and SNEGSKA (reference sequence). V was clipped by 6 bases and J by 4 bases, with 19 bases between them. This CDR3 is built from 15 residues. Notes on this clonotype: As yet, its antigen is unknown.

The chain joins TRBV20-1 to TRBJ1-5, with no clear D. Sequencing used blood. The receptor's source is a woman aged 40 to 49 in good health. CDR3 DNA: TGCAGTGCCCCCCCGGTAGGGTTACCGAATCAGCCCCAGCATTTT. Residues: CSAPPVGLPNQPQHF.